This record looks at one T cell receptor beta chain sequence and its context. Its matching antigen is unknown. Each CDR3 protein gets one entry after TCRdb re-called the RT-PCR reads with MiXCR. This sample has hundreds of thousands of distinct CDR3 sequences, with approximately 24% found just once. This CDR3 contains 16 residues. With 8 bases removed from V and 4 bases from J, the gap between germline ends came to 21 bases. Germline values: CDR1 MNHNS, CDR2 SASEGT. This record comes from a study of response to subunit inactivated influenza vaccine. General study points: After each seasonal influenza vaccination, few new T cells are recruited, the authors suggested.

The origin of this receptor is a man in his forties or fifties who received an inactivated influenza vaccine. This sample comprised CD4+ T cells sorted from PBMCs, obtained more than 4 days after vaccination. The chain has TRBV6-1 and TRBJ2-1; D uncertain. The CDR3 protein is CASVPDPGWNYNEQFF. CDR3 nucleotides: TGTGCCAGCGTCCCTGACCCGGGCTGGAATTACAATGAGCAGTTCTTC.